This T cell receptor (beta chain) was documented in a study of regulatory T cells in long-lasting Graves disease. Time point specified: newly diagnosed GD, antithyroid drugs for less than 3 months. Construction of the TCR library relied on RNA isolated from PBMCs. Patients were enrolled at an endocrinology department in Xi'an, China. Nine milliliters of peripheral blood were taken and placed in EDTA tubes. The sample holds a few counts of this clonotype. Libraries of TCR beta came from iRepertoire HTBI primers plus Arm-PCR of CDR3 regions. TCRdb recomputed calls from the multiplex PCR reads with MiXCR, one row per CDR3 protein. The table shows 400,000 to 550,000 distinct CDR3 sequences, with about 15% occurring only once. Germline V gene sequence: CDR1 MNHEY, CDR2 SMNVEV (reference sequence). Trimming took 7 bases from V and 9 from J; bases not matched to a gene: 12. The CDR3 has 14 amino acids. The same sample was also studied in work on T cells in Graves' hyperthyroidism and ophthalmopathy. Per that paper: Absence of ophthalmopathy progression within 18 months defined stable Graves' hyperthyroidism. Model output signaled ophthalmopathy a median around 5.9 months ahead of onset.

The sequence came from a woman aged 30 to 39 with Graves disease. The V call is TRBV27, the J call TRBJ2-3, with TRBD2 matching 8 bases. The sample here was peripheral blood mononuclear cells (PBMCs), taken at new diagnosis, from a patient treated with antithyroid drugs. CDR3 residues: CASISGMEGKTQYF. CDR3 DNA sequence: TGTGCCAGCATTAGCGGGATGGAGGGGAAGACGCAGTATTTT.